The present TCR beta chain was sequenced within a study of cytomegalovirus exposure and HLA in healthy donors. V gave up 3 bases and J gave up 0 bases, with 6 bases separating them. The CDR3 is 14 residues long. Germline V CDR1 and CDR2: MNHNS, SASEGT. Overall study findings and caveats: The authors later found HLA-associated TCR beta chains more clonally expanded than equally common others. It was reported in a later analysis that an Asian-associated ancestry cluster showed fewer N-insertions than the roughly 710-donor mean. Among TCR beta chains, those listed as cytomegalovirus-associated numbered over 150. Donors were assumed by presence/absence analyses to have roughly uniform sequencing depth.

About this clone itself: What it binds is unknown.

PCR primers comprised 60 Vbeta and 13 Jbeta primers. Generated by immunoSEQ multiplex PCR, the TCRdb table keeps only in-frame clones and is missing some. The data hold roughly 200,000 clones, with around 80% observed a single time. The rearrangement uses TRBV6-1 and TRBJ1-3, with D unresolved. Sequencing was carried out using PBMCs. This sequence was found in a man aged 35-49 years in good health and CMV-seronegative. The chain's CDR3 is CASSERGSGNTIYF. The CDR3 nucleotides read TGTGCCAGCAGTGAGCGGGGCTCTGGAAACACCATATATTTT.